This TCR beta chain is drawn from a study of neurological immune-mediated disorders. Study summary: Multiple sclerosis patients numbered 34, with around 30 relapsing-remitting and 3 secondary progressive.

The method for making cDNA was 5'RACE, and it used 10-nucleotide random UMIs. MiXCR, run by TCRdb on the 5' RACE reads, gives a single entry per CDR3 protein. The sample yields 120,000 or so distinct CDR3 sequences, roughly 3.1% seen once. This CDR3 contains 14 residues. Unmatched junction bases numbered 8, after V lost 6 bases and J lost 7 bases. Germline V gene data show CDR1 as MNHNS and CDR2 as SASEGT. This clonotype was recorded many times. The antigen is unknown. Study conclusions and caveats: Phylogenetic grouping assigned the repertoires of 18 of 34 multiple sclerosis patients to a single related-CDR3 cluster, which may represent a signature.

Unsorted libraries were prepared from 2 million PBMCs that had been stored at -80 C. The TCR was taken from a woman in her twenties or thirties with multiple sclerosis. The sequenced sample consisted of PBMCs. This chain uses TRBV6-1 with TRBJ1-5, with TRBD1 matching 8 bases. In DNA form, the CDR3 reads TGTGCCAGCAGACGGACAGGGTCCCGGCAGCCCCAGCATTTT. Protein product: CASRRTGSRQPQHF.